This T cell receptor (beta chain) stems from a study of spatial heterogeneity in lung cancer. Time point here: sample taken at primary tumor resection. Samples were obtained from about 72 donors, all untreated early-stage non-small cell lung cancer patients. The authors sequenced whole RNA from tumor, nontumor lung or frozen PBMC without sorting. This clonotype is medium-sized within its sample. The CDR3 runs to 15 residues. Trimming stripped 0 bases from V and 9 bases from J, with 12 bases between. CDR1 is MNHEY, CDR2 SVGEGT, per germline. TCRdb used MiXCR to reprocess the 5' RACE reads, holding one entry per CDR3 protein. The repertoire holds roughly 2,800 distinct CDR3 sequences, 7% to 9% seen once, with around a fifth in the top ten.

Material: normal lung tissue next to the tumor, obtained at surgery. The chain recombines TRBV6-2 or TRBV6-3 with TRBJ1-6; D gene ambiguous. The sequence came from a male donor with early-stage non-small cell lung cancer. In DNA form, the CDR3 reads TGTGCCAGCAGTTACTCGACCGGACGCGGTTCACCCCTCCACTTT. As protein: CASSYSTGRGSPLHF.